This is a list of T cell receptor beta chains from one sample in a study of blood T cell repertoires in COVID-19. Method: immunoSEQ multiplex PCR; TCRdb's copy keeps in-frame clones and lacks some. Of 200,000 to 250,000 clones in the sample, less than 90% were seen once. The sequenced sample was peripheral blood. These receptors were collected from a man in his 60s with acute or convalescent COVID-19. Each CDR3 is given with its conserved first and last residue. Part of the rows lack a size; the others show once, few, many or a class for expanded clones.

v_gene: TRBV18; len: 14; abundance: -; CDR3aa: CASSPAPSVDGYTF
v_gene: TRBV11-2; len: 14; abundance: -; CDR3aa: CASSQDRAVGEQYF
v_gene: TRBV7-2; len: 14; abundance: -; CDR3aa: CASSASATTDTQYF
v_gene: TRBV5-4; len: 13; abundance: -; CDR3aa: CASSSDISHEQYF
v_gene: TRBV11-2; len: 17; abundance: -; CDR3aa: CASSLPGLAGGPGEQYF
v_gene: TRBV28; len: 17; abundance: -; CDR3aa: CASSSLTRVRTPRGYTF
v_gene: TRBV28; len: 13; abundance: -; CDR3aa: CASSVGLNTEAFF
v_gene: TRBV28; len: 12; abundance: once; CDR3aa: CASRQTYNEQFF
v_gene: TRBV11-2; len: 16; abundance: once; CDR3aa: CASSFWSGVGTGELFF
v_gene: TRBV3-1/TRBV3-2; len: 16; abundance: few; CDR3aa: CASSPRDRGNTGELFF
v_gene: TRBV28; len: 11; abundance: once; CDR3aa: CASSLRGENTF
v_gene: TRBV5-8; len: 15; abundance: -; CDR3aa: CASSKDGANTGELFF
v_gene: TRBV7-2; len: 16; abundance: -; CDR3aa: CASSLSRAGVPDTQYF
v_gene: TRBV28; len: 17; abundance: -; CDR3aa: CATDPFPQGDSTDTQYF
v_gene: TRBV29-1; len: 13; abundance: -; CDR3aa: CSVGQGRNTEAFF
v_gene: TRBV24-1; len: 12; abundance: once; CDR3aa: CATSDSVRPQHF
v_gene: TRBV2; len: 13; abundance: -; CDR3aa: CASSDGRFYEQYF
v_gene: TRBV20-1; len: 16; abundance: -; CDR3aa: CSASRGATSGQNIQYF
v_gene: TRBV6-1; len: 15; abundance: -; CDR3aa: CASSDQGLLTGELFF
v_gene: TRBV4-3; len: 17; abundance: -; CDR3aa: CASSQDLGEHSYNEQFF
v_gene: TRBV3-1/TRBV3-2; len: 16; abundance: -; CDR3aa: CASSLSTSGRMDEQFF
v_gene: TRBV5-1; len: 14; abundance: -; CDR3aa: CASSLGLAYNEQFF
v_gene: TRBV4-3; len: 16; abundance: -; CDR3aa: CASSHDSGRLNTEAFF
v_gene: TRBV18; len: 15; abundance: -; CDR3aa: CASSLAGDSYNEQFF
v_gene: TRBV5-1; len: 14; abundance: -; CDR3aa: CASSLIPGAYEQYF
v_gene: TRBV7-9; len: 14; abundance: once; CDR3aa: CASSPLFSGNTIYF
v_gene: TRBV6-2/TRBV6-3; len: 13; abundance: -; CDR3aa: CASSLMRAGELFF
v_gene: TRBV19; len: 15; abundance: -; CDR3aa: CASSIGGPSNSPLHF
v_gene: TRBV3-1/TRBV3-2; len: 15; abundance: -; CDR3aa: CASSQDSVRGYEQYF
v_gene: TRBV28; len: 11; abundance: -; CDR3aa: CASRQPYGYTF
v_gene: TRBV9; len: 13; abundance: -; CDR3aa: CASSVSGIYEQYF
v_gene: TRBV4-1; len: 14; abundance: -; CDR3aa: CASSQVWGRYEQYF
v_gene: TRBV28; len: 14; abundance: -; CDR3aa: CASSETGANYGYTF
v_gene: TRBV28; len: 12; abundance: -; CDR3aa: CASSHRAEAQHF
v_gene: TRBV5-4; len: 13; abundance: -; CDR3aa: CASSAGTGYEQYF
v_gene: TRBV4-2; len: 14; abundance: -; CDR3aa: CASSQRTFHNEQFF
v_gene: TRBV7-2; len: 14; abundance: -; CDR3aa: CASSPNTGGETQYF
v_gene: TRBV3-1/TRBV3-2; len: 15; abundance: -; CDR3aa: CASSRAGLTSNTQYF
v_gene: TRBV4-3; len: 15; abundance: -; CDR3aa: CASSPGQAGGRGYTF
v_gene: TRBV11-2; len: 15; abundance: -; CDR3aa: CASMLGGSGPYEQYF
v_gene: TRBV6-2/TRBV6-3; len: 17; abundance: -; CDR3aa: CASSYEAGGPPTYEQYF
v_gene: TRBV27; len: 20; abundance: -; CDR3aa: CASSPLGRGLSGVSNQPQHF
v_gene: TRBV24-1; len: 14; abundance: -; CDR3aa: CATSDWDRQETQYF
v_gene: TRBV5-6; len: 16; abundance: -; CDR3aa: CASTTLGFDRGRFEDF
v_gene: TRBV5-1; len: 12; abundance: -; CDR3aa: CASSSAGHEQFF
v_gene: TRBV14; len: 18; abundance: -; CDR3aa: CASSRLRGGPFGTDTQYF
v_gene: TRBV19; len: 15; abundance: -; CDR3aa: CASSMRAEINEKLFF
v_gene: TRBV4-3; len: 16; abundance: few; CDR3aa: CASSQDWSSNTGELFF
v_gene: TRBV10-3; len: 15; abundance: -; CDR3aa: CAISDLGTGNTEAFF
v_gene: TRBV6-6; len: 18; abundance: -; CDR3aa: CASSQSGRGSSYNSPLHF
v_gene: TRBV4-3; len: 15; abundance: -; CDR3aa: CASRQDVGLNEKLFF
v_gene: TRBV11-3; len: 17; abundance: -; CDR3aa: CASSLGVAGGVPDTQYF
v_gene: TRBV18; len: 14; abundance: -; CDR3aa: CASSPQSRDTEAFF
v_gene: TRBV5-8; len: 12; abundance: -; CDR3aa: CASLSRRQGYTF